Below are 21 T cell receptor beta chains sequenced from a single sample in a study of blood T cell repertoires in COVID-19. TCRdb's copy holds only in-frame clones and misses some; the assay was immunoSEQ multiplex PCR. The sample shows 160,000 or so clones, over 75% of them seen only once. Sequencing input: peripheral blood. Receptor source: a human donor in a cohort sampled during active COVID-19.

A single count supports this clone. The chain is built from TRBV7-3 and TRBJ1-2, with 7 bases fitting TRBD1. This CDR3 is 13 amino acids long. With V trimmed by 5 bases and J by 5 bases, 5 bases remained unmatched. Germline CDR1 reads SGHTA; CDR2 reads FQGTGA. The DNA for the CDR3 is TGTGCCAGCAGCCCCGGGACAGAATATGGCTACACCTTC. It codes for CASSPGTEYGYTF.

The chain recombines TRBV18 with TRBJ2-3, with 7 nucleotides matching TRBD2. The CDR3 has 14 amino acids. V shed 6 bases, J shed 6 bases, and the junction held 9 bases outside the gene matches. Germline V gives CDR1 KGHSH, CDR2 LQKENI. The CDR3 bases are TGTGCCAGCTCGGACATAGCGGGTTCGGATACGCAGTATTTT. It codes for CASSDIAGSDTQYF.

This chain joins TRBV3-1 (or the pseudogene TRBV3-2) and TRBJ1-2; TRBD1 matches 7 bases. Germline V gene sequence: CDR1 LGHDT, CDR2 YNNKEL (reference sequence). The CDR3 length is 13 residues. After removal of 6 bases from V and 4 bases from J, the junction contained 5 bases not matched to a gene. CDR3 DNA sequence: TGTGCCAGCAGGGAGACAGGGTTCTATGGCTACACCTTC. The encoded protein is CASRETGFYGYTF.

The V and J genes are TRBV11-2 and TRBJ2-2; D remains unclear. The CDR3 is made up of 13 amino acids. Trimming stripped 7 bases from V and 7 bases from J, with 13 bases between. CDR1 is SGHAT and CDR2 is FQNNGV in the germline V gene. Here the CDR3 reads CASTQSRIGELFF. CDR3 nucleotides: TGTGCCAGCACCCAGTCCAGGATCGGGGAGCTGTTTTTT. Based on the CDR3 plus reference TRBV11-2 and TRBJ2-2, the full variable domain is EAGVAQSPRYKIIEKRQSVAFWCNPISGHATLYWYQQILGQGPKLLIQFQNNGVVDDSQLPKDRFSAERLKGVDSTLKIQPAKLEDSAVYLCASTQSRIGELFFGEGSRLTVL.

The chain combines TRBV19 with TRBJ2-7; tentatively, D is TRBD1 (5 bases). The CDR3 runs 16 residues. Trimming cost V 0 bases and J 2 bases, with 14 bases left between them. Germline CDR1 reads LNHDA; CDR2 reads SQIVND (reference sequence). The CDR3, as DNA: TGTGCCAGTAGTATAGAAAGGGGTCCAAAGCCCTACGAGCAGTACTTC. Amino acid sequence: CASSIERGPKPYEQYF.

The chain is built from TRBV9 and TRBJ1-6, with 10 bases aligning to TRBD1. J was trimmed by 5 bases and V by 3 bases; bases with no gene match: 2. CDR1 and CDR2 (germline): SGDLS, YYNGEE. The CDR3 is made up of 15 amino acids. The CDR3 DNA reads as TGTGCCAGCAGCGGGGGACAGGGGAATAATTCACCCCTCCACTTT. This sequence encodes CASSGGQGNNSPLHF.

This rearrangement joins TRBV5-6 to TRBJ2-3; 7 bases match TRBD2. Germline lookup yields CDR1 SGHDT and CDR2 YYEEEE. CDR3 length equals 16 residues. Losses at the gene ends were 6 bases for V and 4 bases for J; bases not matched to a gene: 14. CDR3 region: CASTPLAGVGADTQYF. The CDR3 coding sequence is TGTGCCAGCACCCCACTGGCGGGAGTGGGCGCAGATACGCAGTATTTT.

The table lists this clone with a few counts. The V call is TRBV19, the J call TRBJ2-7, with D maybe TRBD1 (5 bases). The CDR3 totals 15 residues. V dropped 4 bases and J dropped 3 bases, with 16 bases sitting between them. Germline V lookup: CDR1 LNHDA, CDR2 SQIVND (reference sequence). CDR3 in DNA: TGTGCCAGTAGTACCCCGACAGAAGGATACTACGAGCAGTACTTC. This gives the protein CASSTPTEGYYEQYF.

The CDR3 DNA reads TGTGCCAGCAGCCCCCGACAGGACGAGCAGTACTTC. It encodes CASSPRQDEQYF. V gene TRBV5-8 combines with J gene TRBJ2-7; D possibly corresponds to TRBD1 (6 bases). This CDR3 is built from 12 residues. Germline V lookup: CDR1 SGHTS, CDR2 YDEGEE. V was clipped by 4 bases and J by 5 bases, with 10 bases between them.

Only a few counts were recorded for this clone. V gene TRBV5-1 combines with J gene TRBJ1-3; D perhaps matches TRBD1 (6 bases). Germline V gene sequence: CDR1 SGHRS, CDR2 YFSETQ. The V end lost 0 bases, the J end lost 1 base, and 11 bases lay between the germline ends. There are 16 residues in the CDR3. The CDR3 coding sequence is TGCGCCAGCAGCTTGGGACCCCAGGGGTCTGGAAACACCATATATTTT. This sequence encodes CASSLGPQGSGNTIYF.

The chain uses TRBV29-1 and TRBJ2-5; 9 nucleotides match TRBD2. The ends lost 6 bases at V and 3 bases at J; junction bases unmatched: 5. Germline CDR1 is SQVTM and CDR2 is ANQGSEA. The CDR3 has 13 residues. CDR3 loop: CSVTSGGKETQYF. CDR3 sequence (DNA): TGCAGCGTGACCAGCGGGGGGAAAGAGACCCAGTACTTC.

The J gene is TRBJ2-2, the V gene TRBV6-2 or TRBV6-3, with 9 bases fitting TRBD1. CDR1 and CDR2 from the germline V gene are MNHEY and SVGEGT. V trimming: 5 bases; J trimming: 6 bases; junction bases outside the gene matches: 10. This CDR3 is built from 16 residues. The CDR3 DNA reads TGTGCCAGCAGTCCCACCGGACAGGGGAGGGCCGGGGAGCTGTTTTTT. Its protein product is CASSPTGQGRAGELFF.

The V and J genes are TRBV7-2 and TRBJ2-5; TRBD2 agrees at 8 bases. Trimming took 2 bases from V and 5 from J; bases not matched to a gene: 7. This CDR3 is 15 amino acids long. Germline V gene data show CDR1 as SGHTA and CDR2 as FQGNSA. In nucleotides, the CDR3 is TGTGCCAGCAGCTTAACCGGGCGGGGGGTTGAGACCCAGTACTTC. It codes for CASSLTGRGVETQYF.

This rearrangement joins TRBV4-3 to TRBJ1-4; the D gene is possibly TRBD1 (6 bases). Trimming removed 1 base at V and 0 bases at J, with 15 bases between. The CDR3 is made up of 18 amino acids. Looked up from germline, CDR1 is LGHNA and CDR2 is YSLEER. The CDR3 loop is CASSQGGGFGPTNEKLFF. In nucleotides, the CDR3 is TGCGCCAGCAGCCAAGGAGGGGGTTTCGGACCAACTAATGAAAAACTGTTTTTT.

The chain joins TRBV12-5 to TRBJ1-1, with unresolved D. The CDR3 has 17 amino acids. Per the germline V gene, CDR1 is LGHNT and CDR2 is FRNRAP. The ends were cut back, 4 bases at V and 4 bases at J, with 22 bases in the middle. The CDR3 DNA follows: TGTGCTAGTGGTTCGATACGGACCGACCAAGGGAGCACTGAAGCTTTCTTT. Its translation: CASGSIRTDQGSTEAFF.

This clone came up a few times. The V and J genes are TRBV4-2 and TRBJ2-3; 9 nucleotides agree with TRBD2. V was pared by 3 bases and J by 4 bases, with 8 bases of the junction left unmatched. This CDR3 contains 16 residues. CDR1 and CDR2 (germline): LGHNA, YNFKEQ. CDR3 sequence (DNA): TGTGCCAGCAGCCAGAGTGGCGGGGGGGCCCCAGATACGCAGTATTTT. The encoded protein is CASSQSGGGAPDTQYF.

The V and J genes are TRBV4-3 and TRBJ1-6, with 7 nucleotides matching TRBD1. V trimming: 4 bases; J trimming: 4 bases; junction bases outside the gene matches: 10. This CDR3 spans 17 amino acids. Germline CDR1 reads LGHNA; CDR2 reads YSLEER. The CDR3 DNA is TGCGCCAGCAGCCGGCTTAGTCAGGGGGGATATAATTCACCCCTCCACTTT. This encodes CASSRLSQGGYNSPLHF.

The chain couples TRBV27 to TRBJ2-3; D ambiguous. V lost 5 bases and J 2 bases, leaving 11 bases between the germline ends. Germline-derived CDR1 and CDR2 are MNHEY and SMNVEV (reference sequence). The CDR3 covers 14 residues. Here the CDR3 reads CASSPGRITDTQYF. The CDR3 coding sequence is TGTGCCAGCAGTCCTGGCCGAATCACAGATACGCAGTATTTT.

This clone has only a few counts. This chain joins TRBV9 and TRBJ2-2, with 10 positions matching TRBD2. The ends lost 3 bases at V and 3 bases at J; junction bases unmatched: 8. Germline assignment: CDR1 SGDLS and CDR2 YYNGEE. The CDR3 has 17 residues. The CDR3 region is CASSDPSGRAYTGELFF. CDR3 DNA: TGTGCCAGCAGCGACCCGAGCGGGAGGGCCTACACCGGGGAGCTGTTTTTT.

The chain employs TRBV7-9 and TRBJ1-2, with 9 bases fitting TRBD1. In germline, CDR1 is SEHNR, CDR2 FQNEAQ (reference sequence). The CDR3 is made up of 15 amino acids. V trimming: 5 bases; J trimming: 6 bases; junction bases outside the gene matches: 10. DNA of the CDR3: TGTGCCAGCAGCAAGGGACAGGGTGGCAAAGATGGCTACACCTTC. This encodes CASSKGQGGKDGYTF.

The chain has TRBV9 and TRBJ2-5; possibly TRBD2 for D (6 bases). Germline values: CDR1 SGDLS, CDR2 YYNGEE. The CDR3 consists of 14 residues. Trimming cost V 0 bases and J 0 bases, with 6 bases left between them. The CDR3 here is CASSVGDYQETQYF. In DNA form, the CDR3 reads TGTGCCAGCAGCGTAGGGGACTACCAAGAGACCCAGTACTTC.